The present entry profiles one T cell receptor beta chain with its context. The entry originates in a study of CDR3 diversity in severe acne. V was shortened by 6 bases and J by 6 bases, with 8 bases between the two germline ends. Germline V CDR1 and CDR2: MGHDK, SYGVNS. The CDR3 runs 11 residues. TCRdb re-called the PCR reads with MiXCR, one entry per CDR3 protein. The sample consists of more than 85,000 distinct CDR3 sequences, under 55% of them appearing once. The TCR originated in a male donor with severe acne vulgaris. This chain links TRBV25-1 with TRBJ1-2; D is unclear. Sample: blood. The CDR3 protein is CASSFGDGYTF. The CDR3 region has the DNA TGTGCCAGCAGCTTTGGGGATGGCTACACCTTC.